One TCR beta chain is described in this entry. This CDR3 comprises 13 residues. V dropped 4 bases and J dropped 8 bases, with 14 bases sitting between them. From germline, CDR1 is SNHLY and CDR2 FYNNEI. This record comes from a study of blood T cell repertoires in COVID-19. Measured with immunoSEQ multiplex PCR; TCRdb has only the in-frame clones, and not every one. The profile covers around 190,000 clones, with 75% to 85% appearing a single time and around 9% taken by the ten largest. The sequence derives from a man aged 35 to 55 who had recovered from COVID-19. Material: PBMCs or T cells enriched from blood (not recorded which). The chain combines TRBV2 with TRBJ1-2; possibly TRBD1 for D (6 bases). The CDR3 DNA is TGTGCCAGCAGTGTGGACAGCTTTTACGGCTACACCTTC. It specifies CASSVDSFYGYTF.